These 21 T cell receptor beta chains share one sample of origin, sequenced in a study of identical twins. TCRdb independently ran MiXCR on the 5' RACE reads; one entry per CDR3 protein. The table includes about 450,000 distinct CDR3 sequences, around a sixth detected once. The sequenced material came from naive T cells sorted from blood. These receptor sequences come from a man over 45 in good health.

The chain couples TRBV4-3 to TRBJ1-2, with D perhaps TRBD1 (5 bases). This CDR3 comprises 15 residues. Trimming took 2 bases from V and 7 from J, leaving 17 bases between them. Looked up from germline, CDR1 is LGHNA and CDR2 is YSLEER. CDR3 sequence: CASSQSRDSGGGYTF. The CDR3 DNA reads TGCGCCAGCAGCCAATCCCGGGACTCCGGGGGTGGCTACACCTTC.

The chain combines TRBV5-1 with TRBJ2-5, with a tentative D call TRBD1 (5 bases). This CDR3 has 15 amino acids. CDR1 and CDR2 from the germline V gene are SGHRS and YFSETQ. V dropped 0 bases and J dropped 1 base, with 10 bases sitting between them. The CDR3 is CASSLGRVLQETQYF. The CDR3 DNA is TGCGCCAGCAGCTTGGGCAGGGTGCTCCAAGAGACCCAGTACTTC.

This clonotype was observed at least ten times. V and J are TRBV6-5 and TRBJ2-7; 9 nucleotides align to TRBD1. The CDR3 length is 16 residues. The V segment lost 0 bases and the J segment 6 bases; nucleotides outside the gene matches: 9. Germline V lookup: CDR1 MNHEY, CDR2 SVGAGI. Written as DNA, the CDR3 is TGTGCCAGCAGTTACTCCGCGGGACAGGGAAAGGTCGAGCAGTACTTC. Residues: CASSYSAGQGKVEQYF.

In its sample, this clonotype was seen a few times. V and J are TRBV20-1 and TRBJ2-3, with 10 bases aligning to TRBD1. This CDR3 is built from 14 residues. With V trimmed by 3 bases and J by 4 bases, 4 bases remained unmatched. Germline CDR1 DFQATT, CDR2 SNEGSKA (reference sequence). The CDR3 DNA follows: TGCAGTGCTAGGCCGGGACAGGGGTCAGATACGCAGTATTTT. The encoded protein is CSARPGQGSDTQYF.

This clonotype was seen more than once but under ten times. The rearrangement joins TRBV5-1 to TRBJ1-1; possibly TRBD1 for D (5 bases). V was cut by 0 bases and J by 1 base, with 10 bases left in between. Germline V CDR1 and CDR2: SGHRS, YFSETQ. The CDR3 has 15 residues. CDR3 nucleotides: TGCGCCAGCAGCTTGGCCGGGGCAGGGAACACTGAAGCTTTCTTT. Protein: CASSLAGAGNTEAFF.

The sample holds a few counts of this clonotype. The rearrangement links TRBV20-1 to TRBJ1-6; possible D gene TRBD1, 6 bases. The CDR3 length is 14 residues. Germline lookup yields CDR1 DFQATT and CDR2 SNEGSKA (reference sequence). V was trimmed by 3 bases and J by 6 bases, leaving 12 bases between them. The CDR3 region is CSARIQGPNSPLHF. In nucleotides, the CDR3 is TGCAGTGCTAGGATACAGGGTCCTAATTCACCCCTCCACTTT.

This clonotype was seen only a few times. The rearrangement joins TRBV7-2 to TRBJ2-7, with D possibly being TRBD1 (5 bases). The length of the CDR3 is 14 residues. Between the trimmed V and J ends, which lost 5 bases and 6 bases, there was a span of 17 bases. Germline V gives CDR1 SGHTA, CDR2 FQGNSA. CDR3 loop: CASSPLLGHSEQYF. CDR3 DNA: TGTGCCAGCAGCCCACTGCTGGGGCACTCCGAGCAGTACTTC.

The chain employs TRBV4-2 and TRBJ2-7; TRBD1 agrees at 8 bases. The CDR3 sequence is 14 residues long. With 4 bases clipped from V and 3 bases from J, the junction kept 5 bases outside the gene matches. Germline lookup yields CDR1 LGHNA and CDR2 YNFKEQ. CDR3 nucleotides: TGTGCCAGCAGCCTTTCGGACAGGGACTACGAGCAGTACTTC. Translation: CASSLSDRDYEQYF.

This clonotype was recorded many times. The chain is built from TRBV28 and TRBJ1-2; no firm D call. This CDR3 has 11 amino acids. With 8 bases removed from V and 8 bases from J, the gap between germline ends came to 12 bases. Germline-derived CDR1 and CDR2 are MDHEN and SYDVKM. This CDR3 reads CASRWKGGYTF. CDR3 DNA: TGTGCCAGCCGATGGAAGGGAGGCTACACCTTC.

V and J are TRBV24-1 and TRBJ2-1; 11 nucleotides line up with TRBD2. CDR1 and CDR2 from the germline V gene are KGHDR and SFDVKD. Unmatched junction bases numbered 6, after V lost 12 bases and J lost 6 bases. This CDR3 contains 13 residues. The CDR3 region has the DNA TGTGCCGCCACTAGCGGGAGTAGCAATGAGCAGTTCTTC. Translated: CAATSGSSNEQFF.

CDR3 protein: CSALDSRGEKLFF. The CDR3, as DNA: TGCAGTGCCTTAGACAGCAGAGGCGAAAAACTGTTTTTT. The chain has TRBV20-1 and TRBJ1-4, with D tentatively TRBD1 (5 bases). With 6 bases removed from V and 8 bases from J, the gap between germline ends came to 16 bases. In germline, CDR1 is DFQATT, CDR2 SNEGSKA (reference sequence). This CDR3 spans 13 amino acids.

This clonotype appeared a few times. CDR3 sequence reads: CASSFGPYEQYF. In nucleotides, the CDR3 is TGTGCCAGCAGTTTCGGCCCCTACGAGCAGTACTTC. The genes are TRBV12-3 or TRBV12-4 and TRBJ2-7; D gene unclear. This CDR3 region has 12 residues. The V end lost 3 bases, the J end lost 2 bases, and 5 bases lay between the germline ends.

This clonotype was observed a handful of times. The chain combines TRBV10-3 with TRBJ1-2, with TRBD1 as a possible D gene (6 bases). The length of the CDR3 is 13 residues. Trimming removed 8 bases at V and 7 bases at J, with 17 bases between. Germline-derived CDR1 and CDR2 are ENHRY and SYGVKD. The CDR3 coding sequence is TGTGCCATCCGGGATGAGGGGGATAGTGGCTACACCTTC. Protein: CAIRDEGDSGYTF.

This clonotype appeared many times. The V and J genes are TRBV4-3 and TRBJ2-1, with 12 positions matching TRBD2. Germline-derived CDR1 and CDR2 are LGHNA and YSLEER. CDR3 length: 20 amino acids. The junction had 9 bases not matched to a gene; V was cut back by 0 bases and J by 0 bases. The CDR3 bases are TGCGCCAGCAGCCAAGATCTTGGCCTAGCGGGAGGGAGCTCCTACAATGAGCAGTTCTTC. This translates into CASSQDLGLAGGSSYNEQFF.

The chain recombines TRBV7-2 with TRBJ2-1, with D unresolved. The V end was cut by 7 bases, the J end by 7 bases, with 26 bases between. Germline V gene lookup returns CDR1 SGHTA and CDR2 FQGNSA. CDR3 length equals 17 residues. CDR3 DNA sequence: TGTGCCAGCACCTTCCCCCTAACGGGTGGAGCTAGGAATGAGCAGTTCTTC. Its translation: CASTFPLTGGARNEQFF.

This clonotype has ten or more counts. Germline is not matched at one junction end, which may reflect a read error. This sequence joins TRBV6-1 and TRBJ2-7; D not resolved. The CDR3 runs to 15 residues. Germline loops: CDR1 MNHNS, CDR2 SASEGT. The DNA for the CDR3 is TGTGCCAGCAGAACCCGGCAGGCGAGCTCCTACGAGCAGTATTTC. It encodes CASRTRQASSYEQYF.

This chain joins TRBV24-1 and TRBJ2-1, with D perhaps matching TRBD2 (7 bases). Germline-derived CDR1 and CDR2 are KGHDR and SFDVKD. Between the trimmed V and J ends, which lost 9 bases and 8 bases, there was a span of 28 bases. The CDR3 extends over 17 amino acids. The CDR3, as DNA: TGTGCCACCTCAAAGGGACGGTGGGGGGGGCTGTTCGATGAGCAGTTCTTC. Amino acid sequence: CATSKGRWGGLFDEQFF.

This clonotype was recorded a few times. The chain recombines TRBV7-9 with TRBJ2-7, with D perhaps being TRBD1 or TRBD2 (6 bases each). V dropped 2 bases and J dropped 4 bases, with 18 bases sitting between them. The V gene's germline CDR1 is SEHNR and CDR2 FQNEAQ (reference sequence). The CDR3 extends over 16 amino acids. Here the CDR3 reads CASSLSPRGRKYEQYF. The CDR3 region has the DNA TGTGCCAGCAGCTTAAGTCCCCGGGGGCGCAAGTACGAGCAGTACTTC. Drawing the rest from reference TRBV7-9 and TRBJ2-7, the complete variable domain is DTGVSQNPRHKITKRGQNVTFRCDPISEHNRLYWYRQTLGQGPEFLTYFQNEAQLEKSRLLSDRFSAERPKGSFSTLEIQRTEQGDSAMYLCASSLSPRGRKYEQYFGPGTRLTVT.

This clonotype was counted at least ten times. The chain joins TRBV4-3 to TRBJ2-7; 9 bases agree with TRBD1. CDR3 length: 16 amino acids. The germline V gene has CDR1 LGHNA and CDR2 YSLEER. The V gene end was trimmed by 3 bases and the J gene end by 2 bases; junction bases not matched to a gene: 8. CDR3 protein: CASSHGPGQGTYEQYF. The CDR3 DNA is TGCGCCAGCAGCCACGGCCCGGGACAGGGAACCTACGAGCAGTACTTC.

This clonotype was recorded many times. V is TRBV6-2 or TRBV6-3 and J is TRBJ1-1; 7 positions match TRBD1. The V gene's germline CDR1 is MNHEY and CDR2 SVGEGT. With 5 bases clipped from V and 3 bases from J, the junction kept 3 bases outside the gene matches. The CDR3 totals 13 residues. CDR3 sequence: CASSATGYTEAFF. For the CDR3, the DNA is TGTGCCAGCAGTGCGACAGGGTACACTGAAGCTTTCTTT.

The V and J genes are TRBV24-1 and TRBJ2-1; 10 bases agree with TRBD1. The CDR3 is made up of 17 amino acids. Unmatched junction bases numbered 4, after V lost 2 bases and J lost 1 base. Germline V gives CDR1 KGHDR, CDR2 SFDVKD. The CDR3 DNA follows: TGTGCCACCAGTGATTCGATGGGACAGGGGTCCTACAATGAGCAGTTCTTC. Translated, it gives CATSDSMGQGSYNEQFF.